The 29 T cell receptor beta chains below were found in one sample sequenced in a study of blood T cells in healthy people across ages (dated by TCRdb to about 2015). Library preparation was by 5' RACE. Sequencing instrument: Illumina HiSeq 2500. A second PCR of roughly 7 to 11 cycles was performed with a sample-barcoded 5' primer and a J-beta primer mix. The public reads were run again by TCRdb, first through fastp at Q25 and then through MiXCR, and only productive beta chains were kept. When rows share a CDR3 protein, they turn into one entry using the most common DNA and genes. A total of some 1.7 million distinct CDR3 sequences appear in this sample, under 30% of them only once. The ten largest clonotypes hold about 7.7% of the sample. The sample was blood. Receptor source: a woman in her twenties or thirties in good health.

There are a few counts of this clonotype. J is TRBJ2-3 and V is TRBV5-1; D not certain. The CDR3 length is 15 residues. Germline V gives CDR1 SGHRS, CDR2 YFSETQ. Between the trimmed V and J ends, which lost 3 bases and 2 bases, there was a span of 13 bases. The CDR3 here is CASSSDPISTDTQYF. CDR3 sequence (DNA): TGCGCCAGCAGCTCCGACCCGATCTCCACAGATACGCAGTATTTT.

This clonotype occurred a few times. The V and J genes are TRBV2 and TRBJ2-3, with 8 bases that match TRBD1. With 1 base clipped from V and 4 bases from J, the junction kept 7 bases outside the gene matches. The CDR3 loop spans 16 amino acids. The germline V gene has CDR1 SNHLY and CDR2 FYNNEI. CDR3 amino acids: CASSEGTGIRSDTQYF. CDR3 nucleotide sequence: TGTGCCAGCAGTGAAGGGACAGGGATAAGATCAGATACGCAGTATTTT.

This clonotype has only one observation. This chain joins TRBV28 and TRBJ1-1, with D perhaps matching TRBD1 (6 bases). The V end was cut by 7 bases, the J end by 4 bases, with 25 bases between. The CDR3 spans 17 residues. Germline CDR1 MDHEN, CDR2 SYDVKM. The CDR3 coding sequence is TGTGCCAGCATCCCGCCCAGGGGTGGCGGGCCTAGCACTGAAGCTTTCTTT. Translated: CASIPPRGGGPSTEAFF.

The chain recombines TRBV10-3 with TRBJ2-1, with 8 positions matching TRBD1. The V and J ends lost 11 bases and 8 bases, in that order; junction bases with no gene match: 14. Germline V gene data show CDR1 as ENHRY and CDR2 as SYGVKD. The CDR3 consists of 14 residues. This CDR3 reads CASNRGQVSDEQFF. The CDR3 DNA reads TGTGCCTCGAATAGGGGACAGGTCAGTGATGAGCAGTTCTTC.

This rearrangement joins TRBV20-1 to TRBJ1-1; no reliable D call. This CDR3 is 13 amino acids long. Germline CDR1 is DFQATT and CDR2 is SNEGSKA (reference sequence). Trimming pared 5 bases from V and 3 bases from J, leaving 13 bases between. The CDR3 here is CSASMSPDTEAFF. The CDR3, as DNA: TGCAGTGCTTCGATGAGTCCGGACACTGAAGCTTTCTTT.

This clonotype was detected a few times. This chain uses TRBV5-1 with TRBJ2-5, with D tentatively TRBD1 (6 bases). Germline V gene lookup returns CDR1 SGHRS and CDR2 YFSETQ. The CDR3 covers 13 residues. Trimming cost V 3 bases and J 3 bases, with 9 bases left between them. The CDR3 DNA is TGCGCCAGCAGCTGGGACACAAAAGAGACCCAGTACTTC. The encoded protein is CASSWDTKETQYF.

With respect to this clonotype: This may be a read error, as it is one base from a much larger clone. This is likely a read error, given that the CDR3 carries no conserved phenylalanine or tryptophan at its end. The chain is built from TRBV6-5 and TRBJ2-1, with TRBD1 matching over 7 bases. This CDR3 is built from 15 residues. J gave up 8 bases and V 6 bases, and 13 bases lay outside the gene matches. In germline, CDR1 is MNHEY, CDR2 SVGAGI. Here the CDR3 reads CASSSGTDRGYEQFV. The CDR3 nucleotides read TGTGCCAGCAGCTCCGGGACAGACCGGGGTTATGAGCAGTTCGTC.

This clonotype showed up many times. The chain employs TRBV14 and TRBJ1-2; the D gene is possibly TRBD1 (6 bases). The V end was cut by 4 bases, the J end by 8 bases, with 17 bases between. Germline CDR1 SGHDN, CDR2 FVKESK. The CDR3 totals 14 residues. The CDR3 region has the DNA TGTGCCAGCAGCCCGTCTTTAACAGGGAGGGGCTACACCTTC. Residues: CASSPSLTGRGYTF.

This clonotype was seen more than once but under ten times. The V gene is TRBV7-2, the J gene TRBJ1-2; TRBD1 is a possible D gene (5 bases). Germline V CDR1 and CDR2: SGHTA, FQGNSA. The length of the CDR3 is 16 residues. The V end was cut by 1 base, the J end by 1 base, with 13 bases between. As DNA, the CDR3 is TGTGCCAGCAGCTTAGTTACAGGTGGACTTAACTATGGCTACACCTTC. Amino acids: CASSLVTGGLNYGYTF.

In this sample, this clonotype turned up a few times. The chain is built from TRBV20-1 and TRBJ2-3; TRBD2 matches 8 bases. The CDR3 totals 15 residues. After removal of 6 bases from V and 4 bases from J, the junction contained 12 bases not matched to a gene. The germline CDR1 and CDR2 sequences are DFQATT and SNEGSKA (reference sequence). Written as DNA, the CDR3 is TGCAGTGCCCCTCGGAGCGGGGGTTCGGCAGATACGCAGTATTTT. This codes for CSAPRSGGSADTQYF.

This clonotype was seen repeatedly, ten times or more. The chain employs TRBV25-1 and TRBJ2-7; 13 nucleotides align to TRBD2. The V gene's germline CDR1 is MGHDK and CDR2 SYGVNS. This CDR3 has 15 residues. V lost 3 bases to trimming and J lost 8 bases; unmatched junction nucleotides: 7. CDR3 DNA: TGTGCCAGCAGTGAGATGACTAGCGGGGGGTTACAGCAGTACTTC. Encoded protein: CASSEMTSGGLQQYF.

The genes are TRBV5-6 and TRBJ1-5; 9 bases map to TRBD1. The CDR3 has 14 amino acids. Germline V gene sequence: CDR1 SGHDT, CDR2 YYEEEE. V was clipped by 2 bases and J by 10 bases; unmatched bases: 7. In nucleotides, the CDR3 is TGTGCCAGCAGCTTACAGGGGGCGGGTGAACCCCAGCATTTT. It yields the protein CASSLQGAGEPQHF.

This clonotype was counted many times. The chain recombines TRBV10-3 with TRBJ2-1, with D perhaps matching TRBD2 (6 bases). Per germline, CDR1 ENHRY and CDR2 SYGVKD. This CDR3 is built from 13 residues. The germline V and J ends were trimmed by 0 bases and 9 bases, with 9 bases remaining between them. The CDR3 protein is CAISESRDSEQFF. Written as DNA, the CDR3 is TGTGCCATCAGTGAGTCAAGGGACTCTGAGCAGTTCTTC.

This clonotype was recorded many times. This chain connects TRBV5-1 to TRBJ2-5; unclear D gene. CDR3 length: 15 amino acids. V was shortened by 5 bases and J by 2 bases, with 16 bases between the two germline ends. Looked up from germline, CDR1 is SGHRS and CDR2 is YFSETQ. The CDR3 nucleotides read TGCGCCAGCAGGCGAGACACGGCAGCTCAAGAGACCCAGTACTTC. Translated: CASRRDTAAQETQYF.

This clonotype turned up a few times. CDR3 coding DNA: TGCGCCAGCAGCTTGGGGCGGGAGGACCTCTACGAGCAGTACTTC. It specifies CASSLGREDLYEQYF. J is TRBJ2-7 and V is TRBV5-1; 8 bases line up with TRBD2. The CDR3 runs 15 residues. The V gene end was trimmed by 0 bases and the J gene end by 3 bases; junction bases not matched to a gene: 5. From germline, CDR1 is SGHRS and CDR2 YFSETQ.

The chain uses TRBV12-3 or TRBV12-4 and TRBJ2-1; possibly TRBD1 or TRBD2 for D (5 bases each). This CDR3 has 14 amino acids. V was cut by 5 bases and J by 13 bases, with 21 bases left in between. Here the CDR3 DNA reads TGTGCCAGCAGTCGGGGCACACAGACGGAGACCCAGTTCTTC. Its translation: CASSRGTQTETQFF.

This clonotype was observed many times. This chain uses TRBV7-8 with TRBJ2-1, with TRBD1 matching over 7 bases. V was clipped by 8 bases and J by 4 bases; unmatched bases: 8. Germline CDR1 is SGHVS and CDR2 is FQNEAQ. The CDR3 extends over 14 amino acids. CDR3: CASSTGELYNEQFF. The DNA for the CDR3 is TGTGCCAGCTCCACAGGGGAACTATACAATGAGCAGTTCTTC.

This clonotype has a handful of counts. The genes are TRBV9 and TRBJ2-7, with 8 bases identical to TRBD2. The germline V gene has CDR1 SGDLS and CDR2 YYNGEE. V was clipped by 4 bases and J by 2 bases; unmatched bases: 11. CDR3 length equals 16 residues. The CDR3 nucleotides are TGTGCCAGCAGCATCCTAGCGGGCCAGAGCCCCTACGAGCAGTACTTC. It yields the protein CASSILAGQSPYEQYF. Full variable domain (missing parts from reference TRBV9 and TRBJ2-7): DSGVTQTPKHLITATGQRVTLRCSPRSGDLSVYWYQQSLDQGLQFLIQYYNGEERAKGNILERFSAQQFPDLHSELNLSSLELGDSALYFCASSILAGQSPYEQYFGPGTRLTVT.

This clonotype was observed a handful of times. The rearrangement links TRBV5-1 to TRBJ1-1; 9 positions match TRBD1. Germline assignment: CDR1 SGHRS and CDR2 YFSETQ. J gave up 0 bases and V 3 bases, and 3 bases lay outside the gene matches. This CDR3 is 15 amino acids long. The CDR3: CASSSWTGVNTEAFF. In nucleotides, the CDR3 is TGCGCCAGCAGCTCGTGGACAGGGGTGAACACTGAAGCTTTCTTT.

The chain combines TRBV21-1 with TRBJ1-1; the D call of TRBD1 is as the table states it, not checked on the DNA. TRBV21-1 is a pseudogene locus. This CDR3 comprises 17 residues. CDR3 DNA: TGTGCCAGCAGAAGGCGTCGGGGGGCGCGTGAAAAACCTGAAGCTTTCTTT. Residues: CASRRRRGAREKPEAFF.

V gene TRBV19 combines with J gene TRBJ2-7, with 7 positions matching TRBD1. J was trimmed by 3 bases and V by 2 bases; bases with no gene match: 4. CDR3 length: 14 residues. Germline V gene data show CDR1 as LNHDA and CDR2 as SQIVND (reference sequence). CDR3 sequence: CASSINRGVYEQYF. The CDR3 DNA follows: TGTGCCAGTAGTATAAACAGGGGAGTCTACGAGCAGTACTTC.

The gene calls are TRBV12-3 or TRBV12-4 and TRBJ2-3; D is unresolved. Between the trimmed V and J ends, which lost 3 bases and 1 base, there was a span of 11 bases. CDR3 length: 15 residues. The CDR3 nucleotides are TGTGCCAGCAGTTTTTTGGTAGAAGGCACAGATACGCAGTATTTT. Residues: CASSFLVEGTDTQYF.

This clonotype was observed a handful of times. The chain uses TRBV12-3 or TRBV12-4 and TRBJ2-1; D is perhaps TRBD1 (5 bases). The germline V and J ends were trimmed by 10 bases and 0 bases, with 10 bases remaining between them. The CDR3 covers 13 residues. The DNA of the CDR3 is TGTGCCACCCGAGACAGCTCCTACAATGAGCAGTTCTTC. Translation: CATRDSSYNEQFF.

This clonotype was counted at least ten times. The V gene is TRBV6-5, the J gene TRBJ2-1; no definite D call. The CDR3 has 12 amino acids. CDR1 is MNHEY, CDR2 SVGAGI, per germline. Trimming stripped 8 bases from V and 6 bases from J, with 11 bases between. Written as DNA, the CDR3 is TGTGCCAGCCGGAGTCCCCCCAATGAGCAGTTCTTC. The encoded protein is CASRSPPNEQFF.

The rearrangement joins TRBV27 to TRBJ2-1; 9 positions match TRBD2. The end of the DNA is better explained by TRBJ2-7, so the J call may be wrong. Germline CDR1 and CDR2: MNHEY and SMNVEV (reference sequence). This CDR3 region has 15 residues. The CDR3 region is CASRRSGGALNEQYF. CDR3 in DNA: TGTGCCAGCAGACGTAGCGGGGGTGCCCTCAATGAGCAGTACTTC.

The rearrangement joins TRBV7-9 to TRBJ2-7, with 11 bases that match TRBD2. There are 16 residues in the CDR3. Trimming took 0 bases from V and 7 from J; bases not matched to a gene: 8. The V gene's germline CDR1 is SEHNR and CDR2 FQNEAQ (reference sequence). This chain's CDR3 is CASSLATSGRTGEQYF. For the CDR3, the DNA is TGTGCCAGCAGCTTAGCCACTAGCGGGAGAACGGGAGAGCAGTACTTC.

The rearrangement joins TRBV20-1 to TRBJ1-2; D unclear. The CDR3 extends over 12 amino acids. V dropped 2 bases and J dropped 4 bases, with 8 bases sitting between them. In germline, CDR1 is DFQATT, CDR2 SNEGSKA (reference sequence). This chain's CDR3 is CSARPRSYGYTF. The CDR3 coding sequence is TGCAGTGCTAGACCGAGGTCCTATGGCTACACCTTC.

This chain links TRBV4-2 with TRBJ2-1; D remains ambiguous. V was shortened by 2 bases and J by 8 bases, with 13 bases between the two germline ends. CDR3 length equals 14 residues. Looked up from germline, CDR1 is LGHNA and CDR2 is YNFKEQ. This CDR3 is CASSQSTGSDEQFF. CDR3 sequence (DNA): TGTGCCAGCAGCCAATCTACTGGCTCCGATGAGCAGTTCTTC.

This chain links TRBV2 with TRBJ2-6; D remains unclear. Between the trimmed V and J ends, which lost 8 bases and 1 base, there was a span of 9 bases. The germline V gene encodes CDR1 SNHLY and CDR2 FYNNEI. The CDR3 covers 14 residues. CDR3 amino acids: CASRLPSGANVLTF. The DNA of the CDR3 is TGTGCCAGCCGCCTGCCGTCTGGGGCCAACGTCCTGACTTTC. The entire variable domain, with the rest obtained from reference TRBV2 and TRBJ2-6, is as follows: EPEVTQTPSHQVTQMGQEVILRCVPISNHLYFYWYRQILGQKVEFLVSFYNNEISEKSEIFDDQFSVERPDGSNFTLKIRSTKLEDSAMYFCASRLPSGANVLTFGAGSRLTVL.